These 8 T cell receptor beta chains were sequenced from one sample in a study of a mutant IDH1 vaccine in newly diagnosed glioma. The sample's time point: week 23, last vaccination. Alongside topical imiquimod, each dose of vaccine comprised 300 ug of mutant IDH1 20-mer peptide. Generated by immunoSEQ multiplex PCR, the TCRdb table keeps only in-frame clones and is missing some. The sample lists some 70,000 clones, 75% to 90% occurring once. Their antigens are not known. Sequences were derived from PBMCs, sampled from a glioma patient whose treatment included an IDH1 peptide vaccine. These receptors all stem from a man younger than 30 with glioma.

The chain uses TRBV7-8 and TRBJ1-5, with a weak D call TRBD1 (5 bases). The CDR3 is 14 amino acids. Germline V CDR1 and CDR2: SGHVS, FQNEAQ. Trimming cost V 2 bases and J 10 bases, with 15 bases left between them. The CDR3 DNA sequence: TGTGCCAGCAGCTTAAGGCAGGGAGCCAGCCCCCAGCATTTT. This sequence encodes CASSLRQGASPQHF.

The V gene is TRBV18, the J gene TRBJ2-2, with D possibly being TRBD2 (5 bases). Germline loops: CDR1 KGHSH, CDR2 LQKENI. Trimming shortened V by 1 base and J by 0 bases, and 9 bases separated the two germline ends. The CDR3 length is 16 residues. DNA of the CDR3: TGTGCCAGCTCACCACGAAGCGGATCGAACACCGGGGAGCTGTTTTTT. It yields the protein CASSPRSGSNTGELFF.

J is TRBJ1-1 and V is TRBV7-3; D gene uncertain. This CDR3 has 14 residues. Trimming stripped 0 bases from V and 0 bases from J, with 5 bases between. The germline gives CDR1 SGHTA, CDR2 FQGTGA. CDR3 nucleotide sequence: TGTGCCAGCAGCTTAACCACATTGAACACTGAAGCTTTCTTT. Its translation: CASSLTTLNTEAFF.

V gene TRBV7-2 combines with J gene TRBJ2-7, with 15 positions matching TRBD2. CDR1 is SGHTA and CDR2 is FQGNSA in the germline V gene. The CDR3 spans 15 residues. The V segment lost 5 bases and the J segment 7 bases; nucleotides outside the gene matches: 6. The CDR3 DNA follows: TGTGCCAGCAGCCACGGGACTAGCGGGAGGAAGGAGCAGTACTTC. It translates to CASSHGTSGRKEQYF.

The V gene is TRBV5-1, the J gene TRBJ2-1; D call uncertain. The V gene's germline CDR1 is SGHRS and CDR2 YFSETQ. The CDR3 has 15 amino acids. V was trimmed by 4 bases and J by 9 bases, leaving 20 bases between them. The CDR3 bases are TGCGCCAGCAGCGAGTATGCTTACCCTGAAGCTGAGCAGTTCTTC. Protein sequence: CASSEYAYPEAEQFF.

This clone appeared a single time. The chain links TRBV7-2 to TRBJ1-5, with a tentative D call TRBD1 (5 bases). Trimming took 5 bases from V and 6 from J, leaving 17 bases between them. CDR1 is SGHTA, CDR2 FQGNSA, per germline. The CDR3 is 15 amino acids. Here the CDR3 reads CASSVNGGGSQPQHF. DNA for the CDR3: TGTGCCAGCAGCGTAAACGGGGGGGGGAGTCAGCCCCAGCATTTT.

CDR3 amino acids: CASSPGRALGDTQYF. In nucleotides, the CDR3 is TGCGCCAGCAGCCCGGGAAGGGCCCTGGGAGATACGCAGTATTTT. The chain joins TRBV5-1 to TRBJ2-3; D might be TRBD2 (5 bases). V was pared by 4 bases and J by 5 bases, with 17 bases between. Germline-derived CDR1 and CDR2 are SGHRS and YFSETQ. This CDR3 has 15 amino acids.

This clone came up a few times. The chain is built from TRBV18 and TRBJ1-1; a possible D gene is TRBD1 (6 bases). Trimming shortened V by 3 bases and J by 6 bases, and 17 bases separated the two germline ends. CDR1 is KGHSH and CDR2 is LQKENI in the germline V gene. The CDR3 runs to 15 residues. This CDR3 is CASSPIKGTPAEAFF. CDR3 nucleotides: TGTGCCAGCTCACCTATCAAAGGGACACCCGCTGAAGCTTTCTTT. Supplemented by reference TRBV18 and TRBJ1-1, the full variable domain reads NAGVMQNPRHLVRRRGQEARLRCSPMKGHSHVYWYRQLPEEGLKFMVYLQKENIIDESGMPKERFSAEFPKEGPSILRIQQVVRGDSAAYFCASSPIKGTPAEAFFGQGTRLTVV.